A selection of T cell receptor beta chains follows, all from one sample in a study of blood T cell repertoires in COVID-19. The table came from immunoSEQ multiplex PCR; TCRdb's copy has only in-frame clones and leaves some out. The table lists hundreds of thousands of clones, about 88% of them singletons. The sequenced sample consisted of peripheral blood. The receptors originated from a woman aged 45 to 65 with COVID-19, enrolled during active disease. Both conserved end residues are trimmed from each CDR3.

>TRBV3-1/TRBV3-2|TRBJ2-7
ASSQVQRGAYEQY
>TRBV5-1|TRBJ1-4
ASSPGERDEKLF
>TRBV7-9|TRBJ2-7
ASGGTRNYEQY
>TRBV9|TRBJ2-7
ASSVGQASYEQY
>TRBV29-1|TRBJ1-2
SGTGQGNYGYT
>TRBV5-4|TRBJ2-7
ASSFRAGGPIEQY
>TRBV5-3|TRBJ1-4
ARSLGQGAVDEKLF
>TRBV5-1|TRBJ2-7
ASSSSGTPEQY
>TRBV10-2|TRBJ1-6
ASSETRTAYNSPLH
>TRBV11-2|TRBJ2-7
ASSPRGGGSYEQY